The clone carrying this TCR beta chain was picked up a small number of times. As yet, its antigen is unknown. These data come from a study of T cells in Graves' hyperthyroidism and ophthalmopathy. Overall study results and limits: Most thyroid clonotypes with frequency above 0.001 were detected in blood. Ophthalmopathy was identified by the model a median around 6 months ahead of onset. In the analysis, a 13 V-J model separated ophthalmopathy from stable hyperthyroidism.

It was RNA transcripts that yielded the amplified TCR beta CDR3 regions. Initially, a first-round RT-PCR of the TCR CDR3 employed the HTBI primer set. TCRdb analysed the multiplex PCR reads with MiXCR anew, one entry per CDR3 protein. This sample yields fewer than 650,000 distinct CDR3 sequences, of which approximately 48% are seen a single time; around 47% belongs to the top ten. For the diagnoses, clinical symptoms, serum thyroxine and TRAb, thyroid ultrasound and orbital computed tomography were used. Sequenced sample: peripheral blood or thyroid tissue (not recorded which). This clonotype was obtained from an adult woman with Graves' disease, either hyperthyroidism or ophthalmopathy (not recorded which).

The CDR3 coding sequence is TGCAGTGCTAGGGACAGGGAGACCCAGCATTTT. It specifies CSARDRETQHF. The rearrangement links TRBV20-1 to TRBJ1-5, with 8 bases lining up with TRBD1. Germline V lookup: CDR1 DFQATT, CDR2 SNEGSKA (reference sequence). The trim removed 3 bases at V and 11 bases at J, leaving 3 bases unmatched. The CDR3 runs 11 residues.